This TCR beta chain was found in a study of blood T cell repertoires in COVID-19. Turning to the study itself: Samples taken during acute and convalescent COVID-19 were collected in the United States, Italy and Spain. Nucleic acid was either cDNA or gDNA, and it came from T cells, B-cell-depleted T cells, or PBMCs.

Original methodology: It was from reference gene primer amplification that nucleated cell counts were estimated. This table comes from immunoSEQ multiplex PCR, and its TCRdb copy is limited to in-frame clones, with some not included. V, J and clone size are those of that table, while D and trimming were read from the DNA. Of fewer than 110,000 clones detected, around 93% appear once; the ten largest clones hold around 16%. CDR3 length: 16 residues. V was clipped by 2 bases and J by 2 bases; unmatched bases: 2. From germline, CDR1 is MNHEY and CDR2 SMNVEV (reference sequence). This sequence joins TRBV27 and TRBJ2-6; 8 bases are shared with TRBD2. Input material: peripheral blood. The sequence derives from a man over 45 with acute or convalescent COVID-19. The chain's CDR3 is CASSLKTSAGANVLTF. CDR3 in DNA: TGTGCCAGCAGTTTAAAGACTAGCGCTGGGGCCAACGTCCTGACTTTC.